A single sample gave rise to the 14 T cell receptor beta chains below, sequenced in a study of blood T cell repertoires in COVID-19. Sequencing was performed with immunoSEQ multiplex PCR; in TCRdb, only in-frame clones are kept and a portion is missing. Here the sample spans 200,000 or so clones, roughly 80% being singletons. Material for sequencing was peripheral blood. The receptor source for this set is a human donor in a cohort sampled during active COVID-19.

The chain recombines TRBV18 with TRBJ1-2; a possible D gene is TRBD1 (6 bases). Germline values: CDR1 KGHSH, CDR2 LQKENI. Trimming shortened V by 2 bases and J by 7 bases, and 11 bases separated the two germline ends. The CDR3 covers 13 residues. CDR3: CASSPNRGAGYTF. Written as DNA, the CDR3 is TGTGCCAGCTCACCAAACCGGGGGGCTGGCTACACCTTC.

The V call is TRBV24-1, the J call TRBJ1-2; 9 bases agree with TRBD1. The CDR3 is 17 residues long. Germline trimming cut 5 bases from V and 0 bases from J; bases unmatched to any gene: 9. Germline V gives CDR1 KGHDR, CDR2 SFDVKD. For the CDR3, the DNA is TGTGCCACCAGTGGTAAACAGGGGGCGCGGGCTAACTATGGCTACACCTTC. Amino acid sequence: CATSGKQGARANYGYTF.

This rearrangement joins TRBV25-1 to TRBJ2-7; D possibly corresponds to TRBD2 (5 bases). V dropped 2 bases and J dropped 1 base, with 9 bases sitting between them. The CDR3 is 14 residues long. Germline V lookup: CDR1 MGHDK, CDR2 SYGVNS. In nucleotides, the CDR3 is TGTGCCAGCAGTGAACGCGGGCGATCCTACGAGCAGTACTTC. Translating gives CASSERGRSYEQYF.

This rearrangement joins TRBV6-6 to TRBJ1-4; perhaps TRBD1 as D (5 bases). Germline CDR1 and CDR2: MNHNY and SVGAGI (reference sequence). V lost 6 bases to trimming and J lost 8 bases, with 13 bases between them. The CDR3 spans 13 residues. CDR3 region: CASRTGGFEKLFF. For the CDR3, the DNA is TGTGCCAGCAGGACGGGGGGGTTCGAAAAACTGTTTTTT.

The chain employs TRBV5-4 and TRBJ1-2; 9 nucleotides line up with TRBD1. The junction had 22 bases not matched to a gene; V was cut back by 4 bases and J by 6 bases. This CDR3 has 19 residues. Germline V gene sequence: CDR1 SGHNT, CDR2 YYREEE (reference sequence). CDR3 loop: CASSTKTGGDYPSAHGYTF. DNA of the CDR3: TGTGCCAGCAGCACAAAGACAGGGGGAGACTACCCATCGGCGCATGGCTACACCTTC.

The chain joins TRBV27 to TRBJ2-1; 8 positions match TRBD1. CDR1 and CDR2 (germline): MNHEY, SMNVEV (reference sequence). J was trimmed by 7 bases and V by 7 bases; bases with no gene match: 9. The CDR3 spans 14 residues. In nucleotides, the CDR3 is TGTGCCAGCACTACCCGACAGGGGAGAAATGAGCAGTTCTTC. This translates into CASTTRQGRNEQFF.

This clone showed up just once. This chain joins TRBV7-9 and TRBJ2-1; D unclear. Germline V lookup: CDR1 SEHNR, CDR2 FQNEAQ (reference sequence). The length of the CDR3 is 16 residues. With 4 bases removed from V and 0 bases from J, the gap between germline ends came to 13 bases. CDR3 amino acids: CASSSYRTSSYNEQFF. The CDR3 DNA is TGTGCCAGCAGCTCCTACCGCACGAGCTCCTACAATGAGCAGTTCTTC.

This chain joins TRBV18 and TRBJ2-5; 13 bases are shared with TRBD2. V lost 3 bases to trimming and J lost 2 bases; unmatched junction nucleotides: 3. CDR1 is KGHSH, CDR2 LQKENI, per germline. The CDR3 is 16 amino acids. CDR3 bases: TGTGCCAGCTCACCGGGACTAGCGGGGCTACAAGAGACCCAGTACTTC. Its translation is CASSPGLAGLQETQYF.

The chain is built from TRBV7-9 and TRBJ2-1; 9 bases agree with TRBD2. The V and J ends lost 4 bases and 1 base, in that order; junction bases with no gene match: 11. The CDR3 totals 18 residues. Germline CDR1 reads SEHNR; CDR2 reads FQNEAQ (reference sequence). The CDR3, as DNA: TGTGCCAGCAGCTCCCTAGGGACTAGCAGTGCGTCCTACAATGAGCAGTTCTTC. Encoded protein: CASSSLGTSSASYNEQFF. The variable domain in full, completed from reference TRBV7-9 and TRBJ2-1, reads DTGVSQNPRHKITKRGQNVTFRCDPISEHNRLYWYRQTLGQGPEFLTYFQNEAQLEKSRLLSDRFSAERPKGSFSTLEIQRTEQGDSAMYLCASSSLGTSSASYNEQFFGPGTRLTVL.

The V and J genes are TRBV30 and TRBJ2-7; 7 positions agree with TRBD1. The germline V gene encodes CDR1 GTSNPN and CDR2 SVGIG (reference sequence). CDR3 length: 13 residues. The J segment lost 8 bases and the V segment lost 5 bases, leaving 12 bases of the junction unmatched. CDR3: CAWGREGGLQQYF. The CDR3 DNA reads as TGTGCCTGGGGCCGAGAAGGGGGCCTTCAGCAGTACTTC. Using reference TRBV30 and TRBJ2-7 for the parts outside the CDR3, the full variable domain is SQTIHQWPATLVQPVGSPLSLECTVEGTSNPNLYWYRQAAGRGLQLLFYSVGIGQISSEVPQNLSASRPQDRQFILSSKKLLLSDSGFYLCAWGREGGLQQYFGPGTRLTVT.

This clone was seen a single time. The chain couples TRBV7-3 to TRBJ2-5; D may be TRBD2 (6 bases). V was clipped by 4 bases and J by 5 bases, with 11 bases between them. The CDR3 spans 13 residues. CDR1 is SGHTA, CDR2 FQGTGA, per germline. CDR3 sequence (DNA): TGTGCCAGCAGCTCAAAGGGGAGGGAGACCCAGTACTTC. This encodes CASSSKGRETQYF.

CDR3 sequence reads: CASSPTSGGRYEQYF. The CDR3 DNA is TGTGCCAGCAGCCCGACGAGCGGAGGTCGCTACGAGCAGTACTTC. The chain is built from TRBV14 and TRBJ2-7; perhaps TRBD2 as D (5 bases). Germline CDR1 and CDR2: SGHDN and FVKESK. The ends were cut back, 4 bases at V and 3 bases at J, with 16 bases in the middle. The CDR3 loop spans 15 amino acids.

This chain uses TRBV28 with TRBJ1-5; D perhaps matches TRBD1 (5 bases). The length of the CDR3 is 13 residues. V lost 4 bases, J lost 6 bases, and 10 bases lay in between. The germline V gene encodes CDR1 MDHEN and CDR2 SYDVKM. CDR3 DNA sequence: TGTGCCAGCAGTTCCCCAGGGTTTCAGCCCCAGCATTTT. Protein product: CASSSPGFQPQHF.

The chain recombines TRBV28 with TRBJ2-1, with D hard to call. Per germline, CDR1 MDHEN and CDR2 SYDVKM. The V and J ends lost 8 bases and 0 bases respectively, with 5 bases between them. The CDR3 contains 12 residues. The CDR3 here is CASPSSYNEQFF. The CDR3 region has the DNA TGTGCCAGCCCCTCCTCCTACAATGAGCAGTTCTTC.